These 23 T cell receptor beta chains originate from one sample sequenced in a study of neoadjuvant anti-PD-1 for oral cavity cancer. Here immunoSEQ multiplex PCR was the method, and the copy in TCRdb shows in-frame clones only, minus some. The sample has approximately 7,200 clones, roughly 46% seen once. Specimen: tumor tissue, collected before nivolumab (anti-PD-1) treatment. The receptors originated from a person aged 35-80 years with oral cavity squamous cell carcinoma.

The CDR3 region is CATRGGPTNEKLFF. CDR3 DNA sequence: TGCGCCACCCGAGGGGGACCTACTAATGAAAAACTGTTTTTT. The rearrangement links TRBV5-1 to TRBJ1-4; TRBD1 is a possible D gene (6 bases). Looked up from germline, CDR1 is SGHRS and CDR2 is YFSETQ. CDR3 size: 14 residues. Trimming took 9 bases from V and 2 from J, leaving 14 bases between them.

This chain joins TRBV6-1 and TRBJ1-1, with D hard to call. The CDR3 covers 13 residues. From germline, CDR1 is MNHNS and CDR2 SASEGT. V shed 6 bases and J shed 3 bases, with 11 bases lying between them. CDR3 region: CASSAREYTEAFF. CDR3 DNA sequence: TGTGCCAGCAGCGCGAGGGAATACACTGAAGCTTTCTTT.

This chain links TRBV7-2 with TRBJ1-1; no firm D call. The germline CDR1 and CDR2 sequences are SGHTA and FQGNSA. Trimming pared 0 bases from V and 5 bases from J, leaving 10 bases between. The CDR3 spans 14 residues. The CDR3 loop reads CASSLAWDGTEAFF. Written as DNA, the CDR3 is TGTGCCAGCAGCTTAGCGTGGGATGGGACTGAAGCTTTCTTT.

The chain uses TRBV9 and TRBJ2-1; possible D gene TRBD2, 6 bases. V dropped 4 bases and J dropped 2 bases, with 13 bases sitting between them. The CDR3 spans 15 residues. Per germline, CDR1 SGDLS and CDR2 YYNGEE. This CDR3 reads CASSQSSVPYNEQFF. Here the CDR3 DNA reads TGTGCCAGCAGCCAATCTAGCGTTCCCTACAATGAGCAGTTCTTC.

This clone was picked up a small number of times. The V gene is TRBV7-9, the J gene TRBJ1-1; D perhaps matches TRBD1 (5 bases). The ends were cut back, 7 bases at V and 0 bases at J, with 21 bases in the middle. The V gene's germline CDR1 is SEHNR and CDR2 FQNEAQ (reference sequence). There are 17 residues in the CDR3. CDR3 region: CASTSDIYQGMNTEAFF. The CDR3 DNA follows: TGTGCCAGCACCTCAGATATTTATCAGGGCATGAACACTGAAGCTTTCTTT. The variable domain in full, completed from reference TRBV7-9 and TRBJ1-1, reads DTGVSQNPRHKITKRGQNVTFRCDPISEHNRLYWYRQTLGQGPEFLTYFQNEAQLEKSRLLSDRFSAERPKGSFSTLEIQRTEQGDSAMYLCASTSDIYQGMNTEAFFGQGTRLTVV.

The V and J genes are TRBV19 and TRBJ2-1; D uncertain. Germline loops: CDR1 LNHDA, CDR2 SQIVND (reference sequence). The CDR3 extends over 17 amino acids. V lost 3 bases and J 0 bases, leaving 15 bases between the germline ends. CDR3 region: CASSMVVTLSSYNEQFF. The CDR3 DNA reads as TGTGCCAGTAGTATGGTGGTGACACTTAGCTCCTACAATGAGCAGTTCTTC.

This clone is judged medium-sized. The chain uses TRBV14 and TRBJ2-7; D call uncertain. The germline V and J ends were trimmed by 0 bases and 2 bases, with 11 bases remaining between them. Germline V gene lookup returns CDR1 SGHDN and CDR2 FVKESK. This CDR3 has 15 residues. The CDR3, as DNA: TGTGCCAGCAGCCAAGATCGGACCTCAGCCTACGAGCAGTACTTC. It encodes CASSQDRTSAYEQYF.

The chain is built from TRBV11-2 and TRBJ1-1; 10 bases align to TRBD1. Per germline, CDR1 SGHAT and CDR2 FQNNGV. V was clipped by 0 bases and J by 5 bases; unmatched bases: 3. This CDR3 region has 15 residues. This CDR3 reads CASSLEDRGGTEAFF. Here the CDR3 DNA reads TGTGCCAGCAGCTTAGAGGACAGGGGGGGGACTGAAGCTTTCTTT.

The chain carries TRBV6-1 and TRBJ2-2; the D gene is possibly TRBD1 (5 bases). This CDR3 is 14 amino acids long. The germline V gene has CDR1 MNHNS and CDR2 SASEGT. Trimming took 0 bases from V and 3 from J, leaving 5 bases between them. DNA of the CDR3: TGTGCCAGCAGTGAAGCAGGGGACACCGGGGAGCTGTTTTTT. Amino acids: CASSEAGDTGELFF.

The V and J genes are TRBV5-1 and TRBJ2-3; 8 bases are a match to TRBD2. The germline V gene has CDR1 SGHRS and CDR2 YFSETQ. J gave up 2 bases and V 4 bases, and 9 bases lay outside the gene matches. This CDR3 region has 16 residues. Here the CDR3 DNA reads TGCGCCAGCAGCCCGGTGGGGCGGGGGGCCACAGATACGCAGTATTTT. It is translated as CASSPVGRGATDTQYF.

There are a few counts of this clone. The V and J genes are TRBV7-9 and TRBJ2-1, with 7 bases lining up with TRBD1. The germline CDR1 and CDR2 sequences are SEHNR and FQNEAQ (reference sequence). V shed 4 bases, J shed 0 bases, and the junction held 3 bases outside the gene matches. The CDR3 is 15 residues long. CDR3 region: CASSSGTASYNEQFF. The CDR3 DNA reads TGTGCCAGCAGCTCCGGGACAGCCTCCTACAATGAGCAGTTCTTC.

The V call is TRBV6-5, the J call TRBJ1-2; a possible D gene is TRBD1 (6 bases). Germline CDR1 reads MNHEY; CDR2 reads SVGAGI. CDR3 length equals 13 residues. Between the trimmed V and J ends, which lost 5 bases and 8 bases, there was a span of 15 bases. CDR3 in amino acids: CASSDRIFDGYTF. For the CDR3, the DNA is TGTGCCAGCAGTGACAGGATTTTCGACGGCTACACCTTC.

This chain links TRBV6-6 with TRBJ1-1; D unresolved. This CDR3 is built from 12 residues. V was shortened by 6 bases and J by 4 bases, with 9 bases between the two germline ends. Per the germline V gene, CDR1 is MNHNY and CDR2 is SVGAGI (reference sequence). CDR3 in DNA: TGTGCCAGCAGCCCCTGGGGCACTGAAGCTTTCTTT. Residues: CASSPWGTEAFF.

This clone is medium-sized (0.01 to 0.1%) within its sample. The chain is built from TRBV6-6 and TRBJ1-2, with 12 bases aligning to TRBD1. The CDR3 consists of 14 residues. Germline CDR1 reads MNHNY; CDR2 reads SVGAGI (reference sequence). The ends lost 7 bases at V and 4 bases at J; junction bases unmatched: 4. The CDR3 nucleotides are TGTGCCAGCAAGCCGGGACAGGGGGCCTATGGCTACACCTTC. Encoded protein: CASKPGQGAYGYTF.

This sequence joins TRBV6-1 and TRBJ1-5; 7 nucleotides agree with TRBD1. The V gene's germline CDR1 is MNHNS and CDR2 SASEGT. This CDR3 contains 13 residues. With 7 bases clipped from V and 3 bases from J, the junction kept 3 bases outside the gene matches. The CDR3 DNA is TGTGCCAGCAACGACAGGGCCAATCAGCCCCAGCATTTT. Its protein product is CASNDRANQPQHF.

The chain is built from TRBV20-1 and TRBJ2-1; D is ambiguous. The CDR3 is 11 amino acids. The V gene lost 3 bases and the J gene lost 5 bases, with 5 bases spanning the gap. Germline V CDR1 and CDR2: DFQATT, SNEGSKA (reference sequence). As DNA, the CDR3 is TGCAGTGCTAGGGGTAACAATGAGCAGTTCTTC. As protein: CSARGNNEQFF.

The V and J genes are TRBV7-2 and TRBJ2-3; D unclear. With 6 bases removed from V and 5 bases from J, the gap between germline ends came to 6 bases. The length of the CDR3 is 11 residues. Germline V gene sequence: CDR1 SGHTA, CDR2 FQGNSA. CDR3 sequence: CASSRIDTQYF. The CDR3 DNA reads TGTGCCAGCAGTCGAATAGATACGCAGTATTTT. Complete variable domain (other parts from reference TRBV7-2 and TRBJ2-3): GAGVSQSPSNKVTEKGKDVELRCDPISGHTALYWYRQSLGQGLEFLIYFQGNSAPDKSGLPSDRFSAERTGGSVSTLTIQRTQQEDSAVYLCASSRIDTQYFGPGTRLTVL.

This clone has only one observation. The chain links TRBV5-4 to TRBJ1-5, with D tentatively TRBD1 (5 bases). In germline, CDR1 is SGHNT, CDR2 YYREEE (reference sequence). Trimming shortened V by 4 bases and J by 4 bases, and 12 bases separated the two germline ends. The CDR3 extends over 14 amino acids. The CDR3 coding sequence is TGTGCCAGCAGCGCCCTGGGGGGAAATCAGCCCCAGCATTTT. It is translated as CASSALGGNQPQHF.

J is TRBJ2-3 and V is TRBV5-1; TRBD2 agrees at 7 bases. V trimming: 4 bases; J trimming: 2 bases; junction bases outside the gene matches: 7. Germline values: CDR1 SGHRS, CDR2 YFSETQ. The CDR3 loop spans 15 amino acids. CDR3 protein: CASSITGTTTDTQYF. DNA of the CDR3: TGCGCCAGCAGCATAACCGGGACTACCACAGATACGCAGTATTTT.

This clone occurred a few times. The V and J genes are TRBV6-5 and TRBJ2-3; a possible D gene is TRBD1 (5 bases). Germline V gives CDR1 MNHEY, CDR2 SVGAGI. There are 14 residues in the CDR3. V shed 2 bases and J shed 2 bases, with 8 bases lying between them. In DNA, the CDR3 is TGTGCCAGCAGTTACAAGGGGCCCACAGATACGCAGTATTTT. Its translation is CASSYKGPTDTQYF.

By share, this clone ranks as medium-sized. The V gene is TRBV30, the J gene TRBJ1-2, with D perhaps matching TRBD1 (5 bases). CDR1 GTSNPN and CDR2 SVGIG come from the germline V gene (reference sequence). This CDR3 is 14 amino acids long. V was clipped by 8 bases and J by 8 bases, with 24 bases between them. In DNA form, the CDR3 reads TGTGCCCGCCAAATTTCCGGGGACCCGAAGGGCTACACCTTC. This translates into CARQISGDPKGYTF.

CDR3 amino acids: CASSLAGGFNEKLFF. The CDR3 DNA reads as TGTGCCAGCAGCTTGGCCGGGGGATTTAATGAAAAACTGTTTTTT. The rearrangement links TRBV5-4 to TRBJ1-4; a weak D match, TRBD1 (5 bases). The length of the CDR3 is 15 residues. V was pared by 0 bases and J by 4 bases, with 10 bases between. CDR1 is SGHNT and CDR2 is YYREEE in the germline V gene (reference sequence).

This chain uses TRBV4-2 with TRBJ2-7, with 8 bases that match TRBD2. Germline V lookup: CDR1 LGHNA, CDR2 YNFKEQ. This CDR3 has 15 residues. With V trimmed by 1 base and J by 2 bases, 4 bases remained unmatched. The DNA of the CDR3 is TGTGCCAGCAGCCAAGCTTTAGCGGGAACCTACGAGCAGTACTTC. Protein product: CASSQALAGTYEQYF.